The 7 T cell receptor beta chains below come from one sample, sequenced in a study of blood T cell repertoires in COVID-19. Profiled with immunoSEQ multiplex PCR; TCRdb holds only in-frame clones, not every one. The sample gives about 330,000 clones, roughly nine tenths of which show up once; less than 20% is in the top ten. Input material: PBMCs or T cells enriched from blood (not recorded which). These receptors all stem from a woman aged 30 to 39 who had recovered from COVID-19.

This clone showed up just once. This chain uses TRBV5-4 with TRBJ1-1; D ambiguous. Germline assignment: CDR1 SGHNT and CDR2 YYREEE (reference sequence). Trimming pared 4 bases from V and 3 bases from J, leaving 10 bases between. The CDR3 is 13 residues long. The CDR3 nucleotides are TGTGCCAGCAGCGGACTCCCGGACACTGAAGCTTTCTTT. Translating it yields CASSGLPDTEAFF.

The chain combines TRBV5-1 with TRBJ1-1, with a possible D match to TRBD1 (6 bases). This CDR3 is built from 15 residues. Germline CDR1 SGHRS, CDR2 YFSETQ. V lost 4 bases and J lost 3, with 16 bases in between. The CDR3: CASSIQGRGDTEAFF. Here the CDR3 DNA reads TGCGCCAGCAGCATACAGGGACGAGGGGACACTGAAGCTTTCTTT.

The V gene is TRBV3-1 (or the pseudogene TRBV3-2), the J gene TRBJ1-2; weak D call: TRBD1 (6 bases). Germline CDR1 LGHDT, CDR2 YNNKEL (reference sequence). The CDR3 consists of 14 residues. Trimming pared 1 base from V and 4 bases from J, leaving 10 bases between. The CDR3 region is CASSQGTVLYGYTF. For the CDR3, the DNA is TGTGCCAGCAGCCAAGGGACAGTACTCTATGGCTACACCTTC.

The chain couples TRBV7-2 to TRBJ1-2; D unclear. V lost 5 bases to trimming and J lost 2 bases, with 15 bases between them. The CDR3 has 15 residues. The germline CDR1 and CDR2 sequences are SGHTA and FQGNSA. The CDR3 nucleotides are TGTGCCAGCAGCCCCCGGAGGATCCCCAACTATGGCTACACCTTC. Protein product: CASSPRRIPNYGYTF.

The chain joins TRBV6-8 to TRBJ2-3; 9 bases align to TRBD2. J was trimmed by 5 bases and V by 9 bases; bases with no gene match: 15. The CDR3 sequence is 16 residues long. Germline loops: CDR1 MNHGY, CDR2 SAAAGT. The CDR3 bases are TGTGCCAGATTGGGGCCCGTAAGCGGGAGGATAGATACGCAGTATTTT. Translating it yields CARLGPVSGRIDTQYF.

V gene TRBV7-2 combines with J gene TRBJ1-6, with D unresolved. Trimming left V 4 bases short and J 0 bases short, with 10 bases between. CDR1 is SGHTA and CDR2 is FQGNSA in the germline V gene. This CDR3 region has 16 residues. The CDR3 region is CASSSDGSSYNSPLHF. The CDR3 DNA follows: TGTGCCAGCAGCTCCGATGGGAGCTCCTATAATTCACCCCTCCACTTT.

The V call is TRBV7-2, the J call TRBJ2-7; 7 bases agree with TRBD1. Trimming removed 1 base from V and 3 bases from J; junction bases left unmatched: 3. Germline V gives CDR1 SGHTA, CDR2 FQGNSA. CDR3 length: 14 amino acids. CDR3 protein: CASSLGYRGYEQYF. CDR3 coding DNA: TGTGCCAGCAGCTTAGGGTACAGGGGCTACGAGCAGTACTTC.